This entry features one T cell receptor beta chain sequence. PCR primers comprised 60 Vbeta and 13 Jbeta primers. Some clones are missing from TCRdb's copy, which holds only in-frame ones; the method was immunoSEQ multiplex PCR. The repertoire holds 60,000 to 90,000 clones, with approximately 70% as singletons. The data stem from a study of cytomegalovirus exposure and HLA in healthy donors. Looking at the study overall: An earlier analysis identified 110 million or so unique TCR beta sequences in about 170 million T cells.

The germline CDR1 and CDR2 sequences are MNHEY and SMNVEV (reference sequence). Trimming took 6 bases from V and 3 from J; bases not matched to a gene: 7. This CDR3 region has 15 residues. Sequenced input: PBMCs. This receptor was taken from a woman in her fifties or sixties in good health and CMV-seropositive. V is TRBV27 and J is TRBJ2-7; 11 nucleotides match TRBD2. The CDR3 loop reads CASSLNSGRDYEQYF. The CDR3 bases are TGTGCCAGCAGCCTAAATAGCGGGAGGGACTACGAGCAGTACTTC.